What follows are 4 T cell receptor beta chains derived from one specimen sequenced in a study of shared clonotypes between healthy human individuals. Profiled with immunoSEQ multiplex PCR; TCRdb holds only in-frame clones, not every one. The data contain around 430,000 clones, roughly 80% of them singletons. Sequencing input: PBMCs. The receptors shown here come from a woman between 40 and 55 years old in good health. Some clones in this sample may be carry-over from other donors' samples.

The chain recombines TRBV15 with TRBJ2-5; the D call may be TRBD1 or TRBD2 (5 bases each). The CDR3 is 17 amino acids. Germline lookup yields CDR1 LNHNV and CDR2 YYDKDF (reference sequence). Trimming pared 0 bases from V and 2 bases from J, leaving 16 bases between. CDR3 loop: CATSRDPRGAVQETQYF. CDR3 nucleotide sequence: TGTGCCACCAGCAGAGACCCCCGGGGCGCGGTACAAGAGACCCAGTACTTC.

In the case of this clone: One junction end does not reproduce the germline sequence, and a read error may be involved. The chain recombines TRBV2 with TRBJ1-1; a weak D match, TRBD1 (5 bases). Germline V lookup: CDR1 SNHLY, CDR2 FYNNEI. This CDR3 region has 15 residues. The DNA of the CDR3 is TGTGCCAGCAGTGAGATGACGATCTCGGGGACTGAAGCTTTCTTC. Translated, it gives CASSEMTISGTEAFF.

The chain recombines TRBV5-6 with TRBJ2-2; D is ambiguous. CDR1 and CDR2 (germline): SGHDT, YYEEEE. There are 15 residues in the CDR3. Deletions cut 5 bases from V and 0 bases from J, with 11 bases between. CDR3 residues: CASSLGLTNTGELFF. CDR3 sequence (DNA): TGTGCCAGCAGTTTAGGGTTGACGAACACCGGGGAGCTGTTTTTT.

The V call is TRBV6-4, the J call TRBJ2-5, with TRBD1 matching over 12 bases. This CDR3 spans 15 amino acids. Looked up from germline, CDR1 is MRHNA and CDR2 is SNTAGT. V lost 3 bases and J lost 4; bases outside the gene matches: 3. CDR3 coding DNA: TGTGCCAGCAGTGATGGGACAGGGGGCAGAGAGACCCAGTACTTC. Protein sequence: CASSDGTGGRETQYF.